These 30 T cell receptor beta chains were sequenced from one sample in a study of shared clonotypes between healthy human individuals. TCRdb's copy holds only in-frame clones and misses some; the assay was immunoSEQ multiplex PCR. In the table there are about 1 million clones, 75% of which are singletons. Material: memory CD4+ T cells sorted from blood. Subset noted: CD45RA-negative fraction. The source of these receptors is a man aged 18 to 30 in good health.

In regard to this clone: This may be a read error: a much more frequent sequence differs by one nucleotide. J is TRBJ2-2 and V is TRBV5-8; 8 nucleotides agree with TRBD1. From germline, CDR1 is SGHTS and CDR2 YDEGEE. The CDR3 runs 15 residues. V was pared by 4 bases and J by 4 bases, with 6 bases of the junction left unmatched. The CDR3 nucleotides read TGTGCCAGCAGCCCGTGGACAGGGATCACCGGGGAGCTGTTTTTT. Translation: CASSPWTGITGELFF.

J is TRBJ1-2 and V is TRBV5-1, with 7 nucleotides matching TRBD1. CDR3 length equals 16 residues. The ends lost 5 bases at V and 0 bases at J; junction bases unmatched: 10. The germline V gene has CDR1 SGHRS and CDR2 YFSETQ. CDR3 coding DNA: TGCGCCAGCAGTCCGTTCAGGGGGGAAGCTAACTATGGCTACACCTTC. This gives the protein CASSPFRGEANYGYTF.

The rearrangement joins TRBV11-3 to TRBJ1-1; a weak D match, TRBD1 (5 bases). The germline V and J ends were trimmed by 4 bases and 1 base, with 10 bases remaining between them. The CDR3 runs to 14 residues. CDR1 and CDR2 from the germline V gene are SGHNT and YENEEA. The CDR3 protein is CASSSDGGNTEAFF. The DNA of the CDR3 is TGTGCCAGCAGCTCGGACGGGGGGAACACTGAAGCTTTCTTT.

For the CDR3, the DNA is TGTGCCACAAGTCGGGAGGGAGATCAGCCCCAGCATTTT. Translation: CATSREGDQPQHF. The chain employs TRBV2 and TRBJ1-5, with no clear D. CDR3 length equals 13 residues. The germline gives CDR1 SNHLY, CDR2 FYNNEI. V lost 10 bases and J lost 5, with 15 bases in between.

The rearrangement links TRBV7-2 to TRBJ2-7; possibly TRBD2 for D (6 bases). CDR3 length: 14 residues. The germline V gene has CDR1 SGHTA and CDR2 FQGNSA. The germline V and J ends were trimmed by 7 bases and 0 bases, with 13 bases remaining between them. The CDR3 DNA sequence: TGTGCCAGCACCCAGGGCGGGAACTCCTACGAGCAGTACTTC. Amino acids: CASTQGGNSYEQYF.

This clone is a singleton in its sample. This chain uses TRBV4-1 with TRBJ2-3, with D maybe TRBD2 (6 bases). Between the trimmed V and J ends, which lost 0 bases and 2 bases, there was a span of 18 bases. The length of the CDR3 is 18 residues. Germline-derived CDR1 and CDR2 are MGHRA and YSYEKL. CDR3 loop: CASSQEAPGLPVTDTQYF. In DNA, the CDR3 is TGCGCCAGCAGCCAAGAAGCTCCGGGACTCCCCGTCACAGATACGCAGTATTTT.

As DNA, the CDR3 is TGTGCCAGCAGCCAGCGCAGCGGGGGCGGGGATACGCAGTATTTT. Translation gives CASSQRSGGGDTQYF. The V and J genes are TRBV11-2 and TRBJ2-3; TRBD2 aligns across 8 bases. The CDR3 covers 15 residues. Unmatched junction bases numbered 10, after V lost 5 bases and J lost 6 bases. Germline V gene sequence: CDR1 SGHAT, CDR2 FQNNGV.

The rearrangement uses TRBV2 and TRBJ2-1; D unresolved. Germline CDR1 reads SNHLY; CDR2 reads FYNNEI. The CDR3 extends over 15 amino acids. Trimming took 7 bases from V and 0 from J, leaving 13 bases between them. The CDR3 here is CASTTDGSSYNEQFF. The CDR3 DNA follows: TGTGCCAGCACCACGGACGGTAGCTCCTACAATGAGCAGTTCTTC.

The rearrangement uses TRBV6-1 and TRBJ2-4; TRBD1 aligns across 8 bases. The J segment lost 10 bases and the V segment lost 8 bases, leaving 10 bases of the junction unmatched. CDR3 length: 13 amino acids. Germline V gives CDR1 MNHNS, CDR2 SASEGT. CDR3 DNA: TGTGCCAGCCTACAGGGGGAAGTAAGGATTCAGTACTTC. It is translated as CASLQGEVRIQYF.

J is TRBJ2-1 and V is TRBV6-4; TRBD2 agrees at 8 bases. The CDR3 is made up of 13 amino acids. V dropped 4 bases and J dropped 10; count of bases not matched to a gene: 6. Germline-derived CDR1 and CDR2 are MRHNA and SNTAGT. The DNA of the CDR3 is TGTGCCAGCAGTGTAAACGGGAGGGGCGAGCAGTTCTTC. It is translated as CASSVNGRGEQFF.

The chain employs TRBV7-9 and TRBJ2-1, with 14 bases that match TRBD2. Trimming cost V 5 bases and J 4 bases; bases outside gene matches: 4. Looked up from germline, CDR1 is SEHNR and CDR2 is FQNEAQ (reference sequence). This CDR3 is built from 16 residues. This CDR3 reads CASSRLAGGLYNEQFF. DNA for the CDR3: TGTGCCAGCAGCCGACTAGCGGGGGGGCTGTACAATGAGCAGTTCTTC.

This clone was seen a few times. Other nucleotide sequences in the sample specify the same CDR3. The chain is built from TRBV28 and TRBJ1-2, with 9 nucleotides matching TRBD1. This CDR3 has 12 residues. Trimming removed 6 bases from V and 7 bases from J; junction bases left unmatched: 3. Germline lookup yields CDR1 MDHEN and CDR2 SYDVKM. The CDR3 reads CASRQGAGGYTF. CDR3 coding DNA: TGTGCCAGCAGACAGGGGGCCGGTGGCTACACCTTC.

In DNA, the CDR3 is TGTGCCAGCAGCGAGCCGGGACAGCAAGAGACCCAGTACTTC. It translates to CASSEPGQQETQYF. This chain joins TRBV5-6 and TRBJ2-5, with 7 bases aligning to TRBD1. CDR1 is SGHDT and CDR2 is YYEEEE in the germline V gene. V gave up 4 bases and J gave up 2 bases; unmatched junction bases: 5. CDR3 length: 14 residues.

J is TRBJ2-4 and V is TRBV4-1; TRBD2 agrees at 13 bases. Trimming removed 0 bases from V and 1 base from J; junction bases left unmatched: 0. The germline CDR1 and CDR2 sequences are MGHRA and YSYEKL. This CDR3 is built from 17 residues. This chain's CDR3 is CASSQEGLAGAKNIQYF. In DNA, the CDR3 is TGCGCCAGCAGCCAAGAGGGACTAGCGGGGGCCAAAAACATTCAGTACTTC.

Only one count was recorded for this clone. V is TRBV15 and J is TRBJ1-4; 7 bases are a match to TRBD1. CDR3 length equals 15 residues. CDR1 is LNHNV, CDR2 YYDKDF, per germline (reference sequence). V lost 5 bases to trimming and J lost 5 bases; unmatched junction nucleotides: 8. The CDR3 bases are TGTGCCACCAGCTCTCAGGGGGAGACCAATGAAAAACTGTTTTTT. Protein sequence: CATSSQGETNEKLFF. The variable domain in full, with the rest retrieved from reference TRBV15 and TRBJ1-4, is DAMVIQNPRYQVTQFGKPVTLSCSQTLNHNVMYWYQQKSSQAPKLLFHYYDKDFNNEADTPDNFQSRRPNTSFCFLDIRSPGLGDTAMYLCATSSQGETNEKLFFGSGTQLSVL.

The rearrangement links TRBV28 to TRBJ1-5; D gene unclear. The CDR3 is 9 amino acids. Between the trimmed V and J ends, which lost 8 bases and 9 bases, there was a span of 5 bases. Germline V CDR1 and CDR2: MDHEN, SYDVKM. This chain's CDR3 is CASGRPQHF. In nucleotides, the CDR3 is TGTGCCAGCGGTCGGCCCCAGCATTTT.

The V call is TRBV2, the J call TRBJ2-5; D assignment may be TRBD1 or TRBD2 (7 bases each). Germline CDR1 is SNHLY and CDR2 is FYNNEI. The CDR3 runs to 12 residues. V lost 5 bases and J 5 bases, leaving 9 bases between the germline ends. As DNA, the CDR3 is TGTGCCAGCAGTCAGGGGGGGGAGACCCAGTACTTC. It specifies CASSQGGETQYF. Complete variable domain (other parts from reference TRBV2 and TRBJ2-5): EPEVTQTPSHQVTQMGQEVILRCVPISNHLYFYWYRQILGQKVEFLVSFYNNEISEKSEIFDDQFSVERPDGSNFTLKIRSTKLEDSAMYFCASSQGGETQYFGPGTRLLVL.

The V gene is TRBV7-2, the J gene TRBJ2-3, with D perhaps TRBD1 (6 bases). The V gene's germline CDR1 is SGHTA and CDR2 FQGNSA. The germline V and J ends were trimmed by 0 bases and 2 bases, with 12 bases remaining between them. This CDR3 spans 16 amino acids. The CDR3 DNA reads as TGTGCCAGCAGCTTAGCGCTGCAGGGGATCACAGATACGCAGTATTTT. Protein product: CASSLALQGITDTQYF.

The V gene is TRBV2, the J gene TRBJ2-3, with a tentative D call TRBD1 (6 bases). CDR1 SNHLY and CDR2 FYNNEI come from the germline V gene. CDR3 size: 13 residues. Deletions cut 7 bases from V and 2 bases from J, with 10 bases between. The CDR3 region is CASTRDTTDTQYF. CDR3 sequence (DNA): TGTGCCAGCACCAGGGACACCACAGATACGCAGTATTTT.

The chain is built from TRBV7-2 and TRBJ2-7, with a weak D call TRBD2 (6 bases). The CDR3 has 14 residues. CDR1 and CDR2 from the germline V gene are SGHTA and FQGNSA. V lost 5 bases, J lost 3 bases, and 14 bases lay in between. DNA of the CDR3: TGTGCCAGCAGCCCAACGGGACTGGACTACGAGCAGTACTTC. This gives the protein CASSPTGLDYEQYF.

This clone turned up a few times. The chain is built from TRBV18 and TRBJ2-1, with TRBD2 identical over 7 bases. Trimming at V came to 4 bases and at J to 0 bases, leaving 3 bases not matched to a gene. The CDR3 runs to 15 residues. Germline lookup yields CDR1 KGHSH and CDR2 LQKENI. CDR3 DNA: TGTGCCAGCTCACTAGGGGAGGGCTCCTACAATGAGCAGTTCTTC. It specifies CASSLGEGSYNEQFF.

The CDR3: CASNPVTGIYNSPLHF. CDR3 DNA sequence: TGTGCCAGCAACCCGGTGACAGGCATCTATAATTCACCCCTCCACTTT. V usage is TRBV27 and J usage is TRBJ1-6; possibly TRBD1 for D (6 bases). V was cut by 7 bases and J by 3 bases, with 16 bases left in between. The germline V gene encodes CDR1 MNHEY and CDR2 SMNVEV (reference sequence). The CDR3 is 16 residues long.

The CDR3 spells CASSQWDRGKYEQYF. The CDR3 coding sequence is TGCGCCAGCAGCCAATGGGACAGGGGGAAATACGAGCAGTACTTC. This rearrangement joins TRBV4-1 to TRBJ2-5, with TRBD1 matching 11 bases. The tail of the sequence fits TRBJ2-7 better, so the J call may be wrong. CDR3 size: 15 residues. CDR1 MGHRA and CDR2 YSYEKL come from the germline V gene.

J is TRBJ1-3 and V is TRBV15, with D tentatively TRBD1 (6 bases). Germline V gene sequence: CDR1 LNHNV, CDR2 YYDKDF (reference sequence). This CDR3 is 15 amino acids long. The V end lost 0 bases, the J end lost 4 bases, and 10 bases lay between the germline ends. DNA of the CDR3: TGTGCCACCAGCAGAGATACAGGGAACGGAAACACCATATATTTT. Residues: CATSRDTGNGNTIYF.

The J gene is TRBJ2-3, the V gene TRBV7-8, with 7 bases that match TRBD2. From germline, CDR1 is SGHVS and CDR2 FQNEAQ. The CDR3 totals 16 residues. Trimming at V came to 1 base and at J to 2 bases, leaving 6 bases not matched to a gene. For the CDR3, the DNA is TGTGCCAGCAGCTTAGTAGGGCGGGACTACACAGATACGCAGTATTTT. This gives the protein CASSLVGRDYTDTQYF.

The V and J genes are TRBV6-1 and TRBJ2-7; TRBD1 agrees at 10 bases. Per the germline V gene, CDR1 is MNHNS and CDR2 is SASEGT. Losses at the gene ends were 8 bases for V and 1 base for J; bases not matched to a gene: 2. The CDR3 runs 13 residues. The CDR3 is CASPGQGSYEQYF. The CDR3 nucleotides are TGTGCCAGCCCGGGACAGGGGTCCTACGAGCAGTACTTC.

This chain connects TRBV25-1 to TRBJ1-6; 7 positions agree with TRBD1. The J segment lost 7 bases and the V segment lost 3 bases, leaving 6 bases of the junction unmatched. The V gene's germline CDR1 is MGHDK and CDR2 SYGVNS. This CDR3 has 15 amino acids. The CDR3 sequence: CASSEKTGQNSPLHF. Here the CDR3 DNA reads TGTGCCAGCAGTGAGAAGACAGGGCAGAATTCACCCCTCCACTTT.

The table lists this clone with a few counts. This rearrangement joins TRBV30 to TRBJ1-5, with a possible D match to TRBD1 (6 bases). CDR1 and CDR2 (germline): GTSNPN, SVGIG (reference sequence). With 1 base removed from V and 5 bases from J, the gap between germline ends came to 9 bases. The CDR3 totals 13 residues. CDR3 amino acids: CAWSGEGDQPQHF. The CDR3 coding sequence is TGTGCCTGGAGTGGAGAGGGGGATCAGCCCCAGCATTTT.

This sequence joins TRBV7-9 and TRBJ2-5; D unresolved. In germline, CDR1 is SEHNR, CDR2 FQNEAQ (reference sequence). The V gene lost 2 bases and the J gene lost 5 bases, with 12 bases spanning the gap. This CDR3 has 14 amino acids. DNA of the CDR3: TGTGCCAGCAGCTTACAGGCTTTGGTGGAGACCCAGTACTTC. Protein: CASSLQALVETQYF.

The chain couples TRBV7-9 to TRBJ1-1; weak D call: TRBD1 (5 bases). CDR1 and CDR2 from the germline V gene are SEHNR and FQNEAQ (reference sequence). The V end was cut by 3 bases, the J end by 0 bases, with 11 bases between. There are 15 residues in the CDR3. The DNA of the CDR3 is TGTGCCAGCAGCTTCTCCAGGGTCCTGAACACTGAAGCTTTCTTT. Its protein product is CASSFSRVLNTEAFF. Supplemented by reference TRBV7-9 and TRBJ1-1, the full variable domain reads DTGVSQNPRHKITKRGQNVTFRCDPISEHNRLYWYRQTLGQGPEFLTYFQNEAQLEKSRLLSDRFSAERPKGSFSTLEIQRTEQGDSAMYLCASSFSRVLNTEAFFGQGTRLTVV.